Described below is a single TCR beta chain sequence and its context. Clones were sequenced by immunoSEQ multiplex PCR, and TCRdb holds only the in-frame ones, with some missing. The repertoire holds hundreds of thousands of clones, with nearly 90% as singletons. The data stem from a study of blood T cell repertoires in COVID-19. The CDR3 consists of 15 residues. V was pared by 3 bases and J by 0 bases, with 11 bases between. The germline V gene encodes CDR1 LGHNA and CDR2 YNFKEQ. V and J are TRBV4-2 and TRBJ1-2, with D possibly TRBD1 on 6 matching bases. The receptor's source is a woman aged 25 to 39 with acute COVID-19. The sequencing sample was made of PBMCs or T cells enriched from blood (not recorded which). CDR3 sequence: CASSQRTAPNYGYTF. The CDR3 nucleotides are TGTGCCAGCAGCCAGAGGACAGCCCCTAACTATGGCTACACCTTC.